Following are 10 T cell receptor beta chains from one sample sequenced in a study of blood T cell repertoires in COVID-19 (dated by TCRdb to 2020 to 2022). Library preparation was by the immunoSEQ multiplex PCR assay. As stored in TCRdb, this immuneACCESS dataset retains in-frame rearrangements with V and J assigned. A fraction of the clones does not appear; measured against another copy, unresolved V genes explain less than half of the discrepancy, and the remainder lacks a known reason. The sample profile shows approximately 490,000 clones; roughly nine tenths of them were found once. The ten largest clones capture roughly 8% of the sample. The source material was PBMCs or T cells enriched from blood (not recorded which). Receptors originate from a woman in her fifties or sixties who had recovered from COVID-19.

The chain employs TRBV13 and TRBJ2-7, with D tentatively TRBD1 (5 bases). This CDR3 spans 14 amino acids. Germline-derived CDR1 and CDR2 are PRHDT and FYEKMQ (reference sequence). The V end was cut by 0 bases, the J end by 7 bases, with 13 bases between. For the CDR3, the DNA is TGTGCCAGCAGCTTAGGGCAGGGCCCCAGGGAGCAGTACGTC. Protein sequence: CASSLGQGPREQYV.

The chain combines TRBV5-1 with TRBJ2-7; maybe TRBD1 (6 bases). V lost 0 bases to trimming and J lost 2 bases, with 18 bases between them. Germline V gene data show CDR1 as SGHRS and CDR2 as YFSETQ. The CDR3 is 17 amino acids. CDR3 protein: CASSLEKARGRTYEQYV. The CDR3 coding sequence is TGCGCCAGCAGCTTGGAAAAGGCCAGGGGAAGGACCTACGAGCAGTACGTC.

The J gene is TRBJ1-2, the V gene TRBV4-1; 8 positions agree with TRBD1. V trimming: 2 bases; J trimming: 7 bases; junction bases outside the gene matches: 6. CDR3 length equals 14 residues. The V gene's germline CDR1 is MGHRA and CDR2 YSYEKL. CDR3 DNA sequence: TGCGCCAGCAGCCAACCCCAGGGGGCCGGTGGCTACACCTTC. Its protein is CASSQPQGAGGYTF.

The gene calls are TRBV30 and TRBJ1-5; D is unresolved. The CDR3 is 13 residues long. Deletions cut 5 bases from V and 0 bases from J, with 8 bases between. Germline CDR1 and CDR2: GTSNPN and SVGIG (reference sequence). CDR3 sequence reads: CAWQENSNQPQHF. The CDR3 DNA follows: TGTGCCTGGCAGGAAAATAGCAATCAGCCCCAGCATTTT.

This chain connects TRBV3-1 (or the pseudogene TRBV3-2) to TRBJ2-3; no clear D. V was shortened by 0 bases and J by 6 bases, with 10 bases between the two germline ends. Germline values: CDR1 LGHDT, CDR2 YNNKEL (reference sequence). CDR3 length equals 14 residues. CDR3 nucleotides: TGTGCCAGCAGCCAAGAACAGTCCAGGGATACGCAGTATTTT. It yields the protein CASSQEQSRDTQYF.

This sequence joins TRBV27 and TRBJ2-7; D possibly corresponds to TRBD1 (5 bases). V lost 4 bases, J lost 0 bases, and 10 bases lay in between. There are 14 residues in the CDR3. Germline CDR1 and CDR2: MNHEY and SMNVEV (reference sequence). The CDR3 sequence is CASSWARASYEQYF. CDR3 DNA: TGTGCCAGCAGTTGGGCCAGGGCCTCCTACGAGCAGTACTTC.

This clone turned up a few times. Other DNA sequences from this sample encode an identical CDR3 as well. The chain uses TRBV24-1 and TRBJ1-5; a weak D match, TRBD1 (5 bases). Germline CDR1 and CDR2: KGHDR and SFDVKD. Trimming pared 2 bases from V and 3 bases from J, leaving 7 bases between. The CDR3 length is 14 residues. Written as DNA, the CDR3 is TGTGCCACCAGTGATTGGGGGGACAATCAGCCCCAGCATTTT. This codes for CATSDWGDNQPQHF.

The CDR3 here is CASSYSFTPLTDTQYF. CDR3 bases: TGTGCCAGCAGTTACTCTTTTACTCCCCTCACAGATACGCAGTATTTT. The chain carries TRBV6-6 and TRBJ2-3; D is uncertain. Germline CDR1 and CDR2: MNHNY and SVGAGI (reference sequence). V lost 0 bases and J lost 2, with 12 bases in between. The CDR3 has 16 residues.

This sequence joins TRBV28 and TRBJ1-2, with 8 positions matching TRBD1. The CDR3 has 15 amino acids. V was pared by 5 bases and J by 5 bases, with 10 bases of the junction left unmatched. Per the germline V gene, CDR1 is MDHEN and CDR2 is SYDVKM. CDR3 sequence: CASSTGQGVPYGYTF. CDR3 sequence (DNA): TGTGCCAGCAGTACAGGACAGGGAGTCCCTTATGGCTACACCTTC.

This clone was picked up one time. The genes are TRBV7-9 and TRBJ1-1; 9 bases are a match to TRBD1. Trimming at V came to 5 bases and at J to 0 bases, leaving 10 bases not matched to a gene. CDR1 and CDR2 (germline): SEHNR, FQNEAQ (reference sequence). This CDR3 has 17 residues. The CDR3 DNA is TGTGCCAGCAGCCAGACCGGACAGGGGATAATGAACACTGAAGCTTTCTTT. This encodes CASSQTGQGIMNTEAFF.